The source of this T cell receptor (beta chain) is a study of identical twins. General study points: Insertions were reduced in abundant cord blood beta clonotypes but not in memory repertoires.

The sample holds a few counts of this clonotype. Its antigen remains unidentified. A universal primer site was incorporated via template switching, and the cDNA contained unique molecular identifiers. TCRdb redid the calling of the 5' RACE reads with MiXCR, one entry per CDR3 protein. Found here are more than 200,000 distinct CDR3 sequences, roughly 9.4% of them singletons; the top ten hold just over 5%. The donor group consisted entirely of healthy Caucasians. Germline loops: CDR1 MGHDK, CDR2 SYGVNS. V was clipped by 2 bases and J by 1 base, with 3 bases between them. The CDR3 sequence is 14 residues long.

This sequence was found in a young woman in good health. The chain has TRBV25-1 and TRBJ2-6; D is undetermined. The sample consisted of memory (CD45RO+) T cells sorted from blood. Here the CDR3 DNA reads TGTGCCAGCAGTGAAAGTTCTGGGGCCAACGTCCTGACTTTC. It specifies CASSESSGANVLTF.